This TCR beta chain was identified in a study of blood T cell repertoires in COVID-19. Original methodology: Using reference gene primer amplification, nucleated cell counts were estimated. Profiled with immunoSEQ multiplex PCR; TCRdb holds only in-frame clones, not every one. That table gives V, J and clone size, and the DNA gave D and trimming. The sample lists some 150,000 clones; less than 90% were seen once. This clone was seen a single time. V lost 4 bases to trimming and J lost 4 bases; unmatched junction nucleotides: 3. This CDR3 has 14 residues. CDR1 is SGHRS and CDR2 is YFSETQ in the germline V gene.

V gene TRBV5-1 combines with J gene TRBJ1-1; TRBD1 matches 11 bases. This TCR came from a human donor in a cohort sampled during active COVID-19. The sample consisted of peripheral blood. The CDR3 region has the DNA TGCGCCAGCAGCGGAGGACAGGGGGCCACTGAAGCTTTCTTT. Translated: CASSGGQGATEAFF.